This paragraph covers one TCR beta chain sequence. It lacks a known antigen. No much larger clone is present one base from it, and per-base qualities are unavailable. As encoded in the germline V gene, CDR1 is MGHDK while CDR2 is SYGVNS. V was cut back by 2 bases and J by 2 bases, leaving a gap of 9 bases between them. Including the terminal cysteine and phenylalanine, the CDR3 comprises 15 residues. Only the CDR3 region is kept as DNA, spanning 45 bases read in frame from base 1. TCRbeta CDR3 regions were amplified from genomic DNA using the immunoSEQ Assay, a bias-controlled multiplex PCR. Processing in the source paper ran as follows. Nucleated cell counts per sample were estimated from amplification of reference gene primers within the assay. To quantify the absolute abundance of each unique TCRbeta CDR3 rearrangement, sequence reads were collapsed and filtered. For each sample, productive Simpson clonality was calculated as the square root of Simpson's diversity index over productive rearrangements. TCRdb mirrors the immuneACCESS table, restricted to in-frame sequences. Some clones are absent from its copies; in checked studies, under half trace to an unresolved V gene, and the reason for the others is unknown. The V and J calls and clone size were taken over from that table, and D and trimming were inferred from the DNA. In this sample the table shows fewer than 350,000 clones, 86% of which occur a single time. The leading ten clones occupy about 8.6% of the sample.

The sample is drawn from a study of blood T cell repertoires in COVID-19 (dated by TCRdb to between 2020 and 2021). Regarding the research as a whole: Samples from collaborators originated in the United States, Italy and Spain and spanned both the acute and convalescent phases of COVID-19. The prospective study material was composed of cDNA or gDNA derived from T cells, B-cell-depleted T cells, or PBMCs. The dataset comprised deeply sampled blood TCRbeta repertoires from subjects exposed to, actively infected with, or recovered from COVID-19. The repertoires were released in a freely available public database intended as a resource for research on the immune response to SARS-CoV-2. The samples were drawn from the first 160 participants of the ongoing ImmuneRACE study and from 1,254 subjects provided by 6 global collaborators. Sample metadata almost always included a de-identified subject ID, COVID-19 status, age in years and sex. Where available, HLA class I and class II types were taken from metadata supplied by the sample provider and were not determined by assay-based typing.

The collaborating institutions used their own protocols to collect whole blood in K2EDTA tubes. For TCRbeta analysis, collaborator samples were shipped as frozen whole blood, as isolated PBMCs, or as DNA extracted from either sample type. Study-level results and caveats: How much clinical and demographic metadata was included differed by source and by participant, and the metadata was provided uncurated.

The source of this sequence is a man aged 35 to 55 with active or convalescent COVID-19. Sequenced: peripheral blood. The chain was built from TRBV25-1 and TRBJ1-4, with a tentative D gene TRBD1 over 5 matching bases. The CDR3 protein sequence reads: CASSEAGPTNEKLFF. The nucleotides read TGTGCCAGCAGTGAAGCGGGACCGACTAATGAAAAACTGTTTTTT.